The T cell receptor (beta chain) described here comes from a study of blood T cells in healthy people across ages. The use of a sample-barcoded 5' primer and a J-beta primer mix characterized a second PCR of roughly 6 to 12 cycles. TCRdb itself ran the 5' RACE reads through MiXCR, one entry per CDR3 protein. In the table there are more than 750,000 distinct CDR3 sequences, just under 30% of which are singletons. V lost 6 bases to trimming and J lost 2 bases, with 19 bases between them. Germline V gene lookup returns CDR1 SNHLY and CDR2 FYNNEI. This CDR3 is 16 amino acids long. These sequences were also reported in another study, on T cells of mothers and their children. That work states: RNA that had been extracted went wholly into cDNA synthesis, at roughly 1.5 ug per 15 ul.

This clonotype was sampled from a woman in her 40s in good health. The sample taken for sequencing was blood. V gene TRBV2 combines with J gene TRBJ2-5; D is unclear. The DNA for the CDR3 is TGTGCCAGCAGGCCCCCGGTTAGTGACGGACAAGAGACCCAGTACTTC. It codes for CASRPPVSDGQETQYF.